This TCR beta chain is from a study of cytotoxic CD8 clonotypes in ibrutinib-treated CLL. Overall study findings and caveats: A rise in clonality was seen at ibrutinib response, and a fall back toward baseline was seen at progression. Sampling schedules were unmatched across sustained-remission and progressing patients.

The data were produced by immunoSEQ multiplex PCR, yet TCRdb's version contains in-frame clones alone and is incomplete. The table includes some 200,000 clones, about three quarters detected once. Comment on this clone: Its specificity is unknown.

Trimming left V 3 bases short and J 5 bases short, with 6 bases between. The CDR3 runs to 12 residues. CDR1 is SGDLS and CDR2 is YYNGEE in the germline V gene. The clonotype comes from a human donor with chronic lymphocytic leukemia. The chain recombines TRBV9 with TRBJ1-3; D is unresolved. Sequenced material: PBMCs, taken after 12 months of ibrutinib treatment. CDR3 region: CASSAERNTIYF. The CDR3 coding sequence is TGTGCCAGCAGCGCTGAAAGAAACACCATATATTTT. The full variable domain, its missing parts supplied by reference TRBV9 and TRBJ1-3, is DSGVTQTPKHLITATGQRVTLRCSPRSGDLSVYWYQQSLDQGLQFLIQYYNGEERAKGNILERFSAQQFPDLHSELNLSSLELGDSALYFCASSAERNTIYFGEGSWLTVV.